This is a list of T cell receptor beta chains from one sample in a study of blood T cell repertoires in COVID-19. Profiling relied on immunoSEQ multiplex PCR, and the TCRdb table lists in-frame clones only, not all of them. The data show roughly 170,000 clones, around four fifths seen once. Sequenced: PBMCs or T cells enriched from blood (not recorded which). The receptors were gathered from a woman in her 50s in a cohort exposed to, infected with or recovered from COVID-19 (not recorded which). The CDR3 runs from the conserved cysteine through the conserved F or W. D genes are given only for firm matches. Only some rows state a clone size, as once, few, many or a class for expanded clones.

clone size	D gene	V gene	J gene	CDR3 DNA	CDR3 protein
-	TRBD2	TRBV14	TRBJ2-7	TGTGCCAGCAGCCACACCGGGACTAGTACGTACGAGCAGTACTTC	CASSHTGTSTYEQYF
-	-	TRBV15	TRBJ2-4	TGTGCCACCAGCAGGGGGCTCGGGAACATTCAGTACTTC	CATSRGLGNIQYF
-	TRBD1	TRBV29-1	TRBJ2-5	TGCAGCGGCGGACAGGGTAGAGAGACCCAGTACTTC	CSGGQGRETQYF
few	-	TRBV27	TRBJ2-7	TGTGCCAGCAGTTTATCTAGCGGCGCTACCTACGAGCAGTACTTC	CASSLSSGATYEQYF
-	-	TRBV11-3	TRBJ1-1	TGTGCCAGCAGCCTTCTTGTGAACACTGAAGCTTTCTTT	CASSLLVNTEAFF
-	-	TRBV3-1/TRBV3-2	TRBJ2-1	TGTGCCAGCAGCCTTTATCGCTCCTACAATGAGCAGTTCTTC	CASSLYRSYNEQFF
once	-	TRBV19	TRBJ2-7	TGTGCCAGTAGTATAGGTGCGCTGACCAGCGGCTACGAGCAGTACTTC	CASSIGALTSGYEQYF
few	-	TRBV7-6	TRBJ1-1	TGTGCCAGCAGGGGACTGTTGAACACTGAAGCTTTCTTT	CASRGLLNTEAFF
-	TRBD1	TRBV11-2	TRBJ2-7	TGTGCCAGCAGCACATTTGGGACAGACTCCTACGAGCAGTACTTC	CASSTFGTDSYEQYF
-	TRBD1	TRBV19	TRBJ2-7	TGTGCCAGTAGTATGGTAGGGGACAAGGGGGCCCGGGGTTCGCAGTACTTC	CASSMVGDKGARGSQYF
-	TRBD1	TRBV3-1/TRBV3-2	TRBJ2-2	TGTGCCAGCAGCCAACGGACAGGGGGCTTCGGGGAGCTGTTTTTT	CASSQRTGGFGELFF
few	-	TRBV4-2	TRBJ1-2	TGTGCCAGCAGCCAAGATCTGGCCGTGGAGGGTGGCTACACCTTC	CASSQDLAVEGGYTF
-	-	TRBV28	TRBJ1-2	TGTGCCAGCAGTCTATCCTCTCTTAATGGCTACACCTTC	CASSLSSLNGYTF
-	TRBD2	TRBV7-9	TRBJ2-5	TGTGCCAGCAGCTTAAGGGTACTAGCGGGGGGACCCAGTGGCGAGACCCAGTACTTC	CASSLRVLAGGPSGETQYF
-	-	TRBV11-1	TRBJ2-2	TGTGCCAGCAGCGCTAGGGGATCCGGGGAGCTGTTTTTT	CASSARGSGELFF
-	-	TRBV29-1	TRBJ2-3	TGCAGCGTTGGCGGAACAGATACGCAGTATTTT	CSVGGTDTQYF